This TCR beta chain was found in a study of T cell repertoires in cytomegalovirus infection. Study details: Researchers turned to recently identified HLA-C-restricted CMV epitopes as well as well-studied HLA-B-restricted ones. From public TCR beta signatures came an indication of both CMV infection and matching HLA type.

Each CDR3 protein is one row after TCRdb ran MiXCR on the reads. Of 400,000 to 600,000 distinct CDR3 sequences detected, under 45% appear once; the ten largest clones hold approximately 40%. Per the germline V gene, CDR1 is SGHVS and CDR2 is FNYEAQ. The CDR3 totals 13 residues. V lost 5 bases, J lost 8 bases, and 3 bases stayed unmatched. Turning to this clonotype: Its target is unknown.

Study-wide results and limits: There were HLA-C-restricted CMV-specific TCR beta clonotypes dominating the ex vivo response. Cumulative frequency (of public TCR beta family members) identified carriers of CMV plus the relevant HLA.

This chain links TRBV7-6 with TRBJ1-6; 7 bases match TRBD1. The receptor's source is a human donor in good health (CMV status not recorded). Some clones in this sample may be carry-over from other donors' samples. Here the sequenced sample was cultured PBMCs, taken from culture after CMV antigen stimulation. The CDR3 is CASSLQGYSPLHF. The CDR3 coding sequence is TGTGCCAGCAGCCTACAGGGGTATTCACCCCTCCACTTT.